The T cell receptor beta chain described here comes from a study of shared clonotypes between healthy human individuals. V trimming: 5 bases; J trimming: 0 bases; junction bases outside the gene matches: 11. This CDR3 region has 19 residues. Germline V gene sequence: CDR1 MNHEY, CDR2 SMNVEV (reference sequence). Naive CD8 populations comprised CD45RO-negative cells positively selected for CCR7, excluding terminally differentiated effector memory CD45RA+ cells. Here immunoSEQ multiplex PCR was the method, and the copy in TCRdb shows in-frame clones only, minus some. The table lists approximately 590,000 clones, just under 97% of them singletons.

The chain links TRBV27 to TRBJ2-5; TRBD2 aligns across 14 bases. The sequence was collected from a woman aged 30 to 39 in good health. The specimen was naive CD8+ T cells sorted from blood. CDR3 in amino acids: CASSVGLAGGKWDQETQYF. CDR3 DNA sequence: TGTGCCAGCAGTGTTGGACTAGCGGGAGGAAAGTGGGACCAAGAGACCCAGTACTTC.